The rows below give T cell receptor beta chains drawn from one sample of a study of cytomegalovirus exposure and HLA in healthy donors. Data came from immunoSEQ multiplex PCR; TCRdb stores just in-frame clones and leaves some out. The sample has about 120,000 clones; around three quarters are singletons. The specimen was PBMCs. These receptors originate from a female donor in good health and CMV-seronegative. Each CDR3 is given with its conserved first and last residue. Fields, in order: D gene, clone size, J gene, V gene, CDR3 DNA, CDR3 protein. The D gene is left open where the match is weak. Not every row has a clone size; where given, it reads once, few, many or a size class.

TRBD2,-,TRBJ2-1,TRBV7-2,TGTGCCAGCAGCTCTCGGGGGGGTGGGTCCTACAATGAGCAGTTCTTC,CASSSRGGGSYNEQFF
-,once,TRBJ2-1,TRBV15,TGTGCCACCAGCAGAAACGGTGGCTGGGGGGTACTCTTC,CATSRNGGWGVLF
-,-,TRBJ2-5,TRBV11-2,TGTGCCAGCAGCTTAAATATCGTCCAAGAGACCCAGTACTTC,CASSLNIVQETQYF
-,-,TRBJ2-5,TRBV7-9,TGTGCCAGCAGCTTACGGCGGGCGGAAGAGACCCAGTACTTC,CASSLRRAEETQYF
TRBD1,-,TRBJ2-3,TRBV6-1,TGTGCCAGCAGTGGACAGGGATTAGATACGCAGTATTTT,CASSGQGLDTQYF
-,-,TRBJ2-2,TRBV7-9,TGTGCCAGCAGCTACTATGGAGGGGACACCGGGGAGCTGTTTTTT,CASSYYGGDTGELFF
-,-,TRBJ1-1,TRBV29-1,TGCAGCGTTGTGTCGGGACTCGGACCTTTCTTT,CSVVSGLGPFF
-,few,TRBJ2-7,TRBV6-1,TGTGCCAGCGGAGCCCTAGGCGAGCAGTACTTC,CASGALGEQYF
TRBD1,-,TRBJ1-1,TRBV10-3,TGTGCCATCAGCGATACAGGGGTTAACACTGAAGCTTTCTTT,CAISDTGVNTEAFF
-,-,TRBJ1-5,TRBV7-9,TGTGCCAGCACCCAGACAGAGAATCAGCCCCAGCATTTT,CASTQTENQPQHF
TRBD1,-,TRBJ1-1,TRBV2,TGTGCCACCACAGGGGCCATGGGTTTGAACACTGAAGCTTTCTTT,CATTGAMGLNTEAFF
-,-,TRBJ2-5,TRBV7-3,TGTGCCAGCAGCTTCGCCAGCCAAGAGACCCAGTACTTC,CASSFASQETQYF
TRBD1,-,TRBJ1-2,TRBV4-2,TGTGCCAGCAGCCAAGGGGGACAGAGCTATGGCTACACCTTC,CASSQGGQSYGYTF
-,-,TRBJ1-2,TRBV30,TGTGCCTGGAGTGAGAAGGACAGTCCCCACTATGGCTACACCTTC,CAWSEKDSPHYGYTF
-,-,TRBJ2-5,TRBV13,TGTGCCAGCAGCAGTTCTTATGAGACTAGAAGGGCCCAGTACTTC,CASSSSYETRRAQYF
-,-,TRBJ1-5,TRBV19,TGTGCCAGTAGTTCGGTCAGGTATAGCAATCAGCCCCAGCATTTT,CASSSVRYSNQPQHF
TRBD2,-,TRBJ2-1,TRBV11-2,TGTGCCAGCAGCTTATCTGCGGCGGGGGGCGTCTACAATGAGCAGTTCTTC,CASSLSAAGGVYNEQFF
-,-,TRBJ1-4,TRBV11-2,TGTGCCAGCAGCTTAGGCTCGGGAAGCGAAAAACTGTTTTTT,CASSLGSGSEKLFF
TRBD2,-,TRBJ2-1,TRBV29-1,TGCAGCGTTAGTGCGGGGGGGGTCAATGAGCAGTTCTTC,CSVSAGGVNEQFF
TRBD1,few,TRBJ1-1,TRBV29-1,TGCAGCGTTGTGGCAGGGGGCATTCCACTCACTGAAGCTTTCTTT,CSVVAGGIPLTEAFF